Below, 9 T cell receptor beta chains from the same sample are listed, as sequenced in a study of cytomegalovirus exposure and HLA in healthy donors. The PCR ran on 60 Vbeta and 13 Jbeta primers. Libraries were prepared by immunoSEQ multiplex PCR; TCRdb keeps only in-frame clonotypes and omits some of them. In the table there are about 190,000 clones, 65% to 80% of which are singletons. What was sequenced was PBMCs. Every receptor here comes from a woman aged 40 to 50 in good health and CMV-seronegative.

The chain links TRBV7-3 to TRBJ2-5, with a weak D call TRBD2 (5 bases). The CDR3 sequence is 13 residues long. Trimming removed 0 bases at V and 4 bases at J, with 6 bases between. The germline V gene encodes CDR1 SGHTA and CDR2 FQGTGA. CDR3 protein: CASSLTRVETQYF. Written as DNA, the CDR3 is TGTGCCAGCAGCTTAACGAGGGTAGAGACCCAGTACTTC.

The chain combines TRBV6-1 with TRBJ1-2, with TRBD1 as a possible D gene (5 bases). Germline-derived CDR1 and CDR2 are MNHNS and SASEGT. The CDR3 is 14 residues long. V lost 8 bases and J 4 bases, leaving 17 bases between the germline ends. CDR3 residues: CASDTGGKIYGYTF. CDR3 sequence (DNA): TGTGCCAGCGATACGGGGGGGAAAATCTATGGCTACACCTTC.

The DNA of the CDR3 is TGTGCCTGGAGTGTACTTTATACGGGGGAACTGTTTTTT. Encoded protein: CAWSVLYTGELFF. The chain links TRBV30 to TRBJ1-4; a possible D gene is TRBD1 (5 bases). The CDR3 totals 13 residues. The V gene lost 0 bases and the J gene lost 12 bases, with 14 bases spanning the gap. The germline CDR1 and CDR2 sequences are GTSNPN and SVGIG (reference sequence).

V gene TRBV2 combines with J gene TRBJ2-7; possible D gene TRBD2, 5 bases. This CDR3 has 13 residues. Germline V gives CDR1 SNHLY, CDR2 FYNNEI. V gave up 5 bases and J gave up 2 bases, with 10 bases separating them. In nucleotides, the CDR3 is TGTGCCAGCAGTCGTAGCGTCACCTACGAGCAGTACGTC. Residues: CASSRSVTYEQYV.

The genes are TRBV5-6 and TRBJ1-2, with a weak D call TRBD1 (6 bases). The CDR3 runs 13 residues. The V end was cut by 4 bases, the J end by 3 bases, with 10 bases between. Per germline, CDR1 SGHDT and CDR2 YYEEEE. In DNA form, the CDR3 reads TGTGCCAGCAGCCTAGACAGGCACTATGGCTACACCTTC. Translated, it gives CASSLDRHYGYTF.

J is TRBJ1-4 and V is TRBV11-2; TRBD1 might be the D (5 bases). Trimming pared 0 bases from V and 7 bases from J, leaving 9 bases between. The CDR3 spans 14 residues. Germline V gives CDR1 SGHAT, CDR2 FQNNGV. This chain's CDR3 is CASSLDYGGEKLFF. CDR3 in DNA: TGTGCCAGCAGCTTAGACTACGGGGGTGAAAAACTGTTTTTT.

This clone was observed a few times. The chain carries TRBV25-1 and TRBJ1-1, with TRBD1 identical over 10 bases. V lost 2 bases to trimming and J lost 10 bases; unmatched junction nucleotides: 10. The CDR3 contains 15 residues. The germline gives CDR1 MGHDK, CDR2 SYGVNS. The CDR3 coding sequence is TGTGCCAGCAGTGAACCGGGACAGGGGACTGGTGGAGCTTTCTTT. It codes for CASSEPGQGTGGAFF.

The genes are TRBV6-1 and TRBJ2-3; TRBD1 matches 9 bases. This CDR3 spans 15 amino acids. Trimming cost V 7 bases and J 1 base; bases outside gene matches: 6. Germline loops: CDR1 MNHNS, CDR2 SASEGT. The CDR3 region is CASINRGLGTDTQYF. The CDR3 DNA reads as TGTGCCAGCATTAACAGGGGGCTGGGCACAGATACGCAGTATTTT.

The chain employs TRBV5-3 and TRBJ1-4; TRBD1 matches at 7 bases. TRBV5-3 is known as an ORF, though its function is uncertain. The CDR3 runs 14 residues. J gave up 6 bases and V 0 bases, and 2 bases lay outside the gene matches. The CDR3 nucleotides are TGTGCCAGAAGCTTGGGACAGGGAGATGAAAAACTGTTTTTT. Its protein is CARSLGQGDEKLFF.